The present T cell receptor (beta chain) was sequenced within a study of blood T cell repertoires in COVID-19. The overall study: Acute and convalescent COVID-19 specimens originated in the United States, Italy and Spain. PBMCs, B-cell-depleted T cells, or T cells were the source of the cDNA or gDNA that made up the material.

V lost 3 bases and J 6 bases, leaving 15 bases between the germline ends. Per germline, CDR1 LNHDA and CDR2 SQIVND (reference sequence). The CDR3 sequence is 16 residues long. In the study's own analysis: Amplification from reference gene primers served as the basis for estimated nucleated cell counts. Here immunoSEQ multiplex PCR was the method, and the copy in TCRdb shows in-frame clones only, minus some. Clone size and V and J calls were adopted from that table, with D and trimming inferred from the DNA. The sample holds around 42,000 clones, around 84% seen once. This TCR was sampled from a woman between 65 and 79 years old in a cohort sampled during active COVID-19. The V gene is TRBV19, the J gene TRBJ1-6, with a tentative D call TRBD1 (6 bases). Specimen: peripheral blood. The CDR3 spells CASSISRGDGNSPLHF. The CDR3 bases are TGTGCCAGTAGTATTTCCAGGGGTGACGGTAATTCACCCCTCCACTTT.